The clone carrying this TCR beta chain showed up just a few times. This CDR3 spans 13 amino acids. The germline gives CDR1 DFQATT, CDR2 SNEGSKA (reference sequence). V lost 5 bases and J lost 10, with 15 bases in between. This record belongs to a study of blood T cells in healthy people across ages. A second PCR, run for roughly 7 to 12 cycles, used a sample-barcoded 5' primer plus a J-beta primer mix. TCRdb called the 5' RACE reads again in MiXCR, with one record for every CDR3 protein. The sample has roughly 1.9 million distinct CDR3 sequences, 30% to 40% seen once. J is TRBJ1-6 and V is TRBV20-1; perhaps TRBD1 as D (6 bases). Specimen: blood. The sequence was obtained from a human donor in good health. This CDR3 is CSALQGPISPLHF. In nucleotides, the CDR3 is TGCAGTGCTCTTCAGGGGCCCATCTCACCCCTCCACTTT.